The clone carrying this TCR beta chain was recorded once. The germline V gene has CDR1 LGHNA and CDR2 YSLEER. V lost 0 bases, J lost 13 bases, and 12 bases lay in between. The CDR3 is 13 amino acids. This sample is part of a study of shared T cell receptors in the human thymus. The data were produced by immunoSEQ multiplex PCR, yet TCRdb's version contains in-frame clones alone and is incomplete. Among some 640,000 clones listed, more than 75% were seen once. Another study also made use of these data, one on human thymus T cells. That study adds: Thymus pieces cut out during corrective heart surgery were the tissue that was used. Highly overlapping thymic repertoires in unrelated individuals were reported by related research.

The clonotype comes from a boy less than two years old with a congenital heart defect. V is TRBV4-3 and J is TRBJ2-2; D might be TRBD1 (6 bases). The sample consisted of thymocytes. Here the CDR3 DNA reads TGCGCCAGCAGCCAAGAAAGGGGGTTCTGGCTGTTTTTT. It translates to CASSQERGFWLFF.